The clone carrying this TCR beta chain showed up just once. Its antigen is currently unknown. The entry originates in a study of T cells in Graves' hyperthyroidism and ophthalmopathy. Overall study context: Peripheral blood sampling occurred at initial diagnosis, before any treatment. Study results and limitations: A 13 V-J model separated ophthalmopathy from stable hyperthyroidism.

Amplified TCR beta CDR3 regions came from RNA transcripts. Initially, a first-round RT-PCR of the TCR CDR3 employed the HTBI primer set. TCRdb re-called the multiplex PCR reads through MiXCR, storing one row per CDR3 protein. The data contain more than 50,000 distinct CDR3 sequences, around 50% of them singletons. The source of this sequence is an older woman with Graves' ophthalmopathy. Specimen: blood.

CDR3: CATSRDGTSGRNGYTF. Here the CDR3 DNA reads TGTGCCACCAGCAGAGATGGGACTAGCGGGAGAAATGGCTACACCTTC. The chain combines TRBV15 with TRBJ1-2; possibly TRBD1 for D (5 bases). Trimming left V 0 bases short and J 6 bases short, with 17 bases between. The CDR3 contains 16 residues. The germline CDR1 and CDR2 sequences are LNHNV and YYDKDF (reference sequence).